This is a list of T cell receptor beta chains from one sample in a study of shared clonotypes between healthy human individuals. The method was immunoSEQ multiplex PCR; TCRdb's version includes in-frame clones alone and lacks a portion of them. The profile shows about 380,000 clones, 96% of them singletons. The sequenced material came from memory CD8+ T cells sorted from blood. Source of these receptors: a young man in good health. The CDR3 runs from the conserved cysteine through the conserved F or W. Each record gives: J gene, clone size, D gene, V gene, CDR3 DNA, CDR3 protein. D genes are given only for firm matches. The size field is filled for only some rows; it gives once, few, many or a size class.

J: TRBJ1-6
size: -
D: -
V: TRBV7-9
DNA: TGTGCCAGCAGCTCCCGGGACTCAGGGAATTCACCCCTCCACTTT
CDR3: CASSSRDSGNSPLHF

J: TRBJ2-5
size: -
D: TRBD2
V: TRBV30
DNA: TGTGCCTGGAGTAACCCCCTAGCGGGAGGGCCCGTCGGAGATGAGACCCAGTACTTC
CDR3: CAWSNPLAGGPVGDETQYF

J: TRBJ2-5
size: -
D: TRBD2
V: TRBV4-1
DNA: TGCGCCAGCAGCCAAGTATTTGCGGCGGGAGGCCAAGAGACCCAGTACTTC
CDR3: CASSQVFAAGGQETQYF

J: TRBJ2-1
size: -
D: -
V: TRBV7-9
DNA: TGTGCCAGCAGTCCGAGCGGCCCGCCATACAATGAGCAGTTCTTC
CDR3: CASSPSGPPYNEQFF

J: TRBJ2-3
size: -
D: -
V: TRBV10-3
DNA: TGTGCCATCAGTGCGTTTAAAGGCGTGGCAGATACGCAGTATTTT
CDR3: CAISAFKGVADTQYF

J: TRBJ2-2
size: -
D: -
V: TRBV5-1
DNA: TGCGCCAGCAGCGAAACGGGGATTGGGACCACAAGATTAAACACCGGGGAGCTGTTTTTT
CDR3: CASSETGIGTTRLNTGELFF

J: TRBJ2-7
size: -
D: -
V: TRBV28
DNA: TGTGCCAGCAGTTTCGGTCCCTACGAGCAGTACTTC
CDR3: CASSFGPYEQYF

J: TRBJ2-7
size: -
D: -
V: TRBV15
DNA: TGTGCCACCAGCCCAGACCTACTTTCCTACGAGCAGTACTTC
CDR3: CATSPDLLSYEQYF

J: TRBJ1-1
size: -
D: -
V: TRBV29-1
DNA: TGCAGCGGCTGGGAGGGGACTGAAGCTTTCTTT
CDR3: CSGWEGTEAFF

J: TRBJ2-4
size: once
D: -
V: TRBV7-2
DNA: TGTGCCAGCAGCCCAGAGATAGCCAAAAACATTCAGTACTTC
CDR3: CASSPEIAKNIQYF

J: TRBJ1-4
size: -
D: -
V: TRBV10-3
DNA: TGTGCCATCAGTGCAGGGATATCAACTAATGAAAAACTGTTTTTT
CDR3: CAISAGISTNEKLFF

J: TRBJ2-1
size: -
D: -
V: TRBV5-6
DNA: TGTGCCAGCAGCTTGTCAGGTAGGCTAGCTTACAATGAGCAGTTCTTC
CDR3: CASSLSGRLAYNEQFF

J: TRBJ2-7
size: -
D: -
V: TRBV18
DNA: TGTGCCAGCTCACCCACCTGGGACTACGAGCAGTACTTC
CDR3: CASSPTWDYEQYF

J: TRBJ1-1
size: -
D: -
V: TRBV2
DNA: TGTGCCAGCAGTGAGGGAACTGAAGCTTTCTTT
CDR3: CASSEGTEAFF

J: TRBJ1-2
size: -
D: -
V: TRBV10-3
DNA: TGTGCCATCAGTGGAGTCCCGGGGGCAGTTGGCTACACCTTC
CDR3: CAISGVPGAVGYTF

J: TRBJ2-2
size: -
D: -
V: TRBV6-6
DNA: TGTGCCAGCAGTTACTATGCCGGGGAGCTGTTTTTT
CDR3: CASSYYAGELFF

J: TRBJ2-7
size: -
D: TRBD2
V: TRBV4-1
DNA: TGCGCCAGCAGCCGAGGACTAGACCTCTACGAGCAGTACTTC
CDR3: CASSRGLDLYEQYF

J: TRBJ2-2
size: -
D: -
V: TRBV5-6
DNA: TGTGCCAGCAGCGCCTCCTGGGGCTGGACCGGGGAGCTGTTTTTT
CDR3: CASSASWGWTGELFF

J: TRBJ1-1
size: -
D: -
V: TRBV5-1
DNA: TGCGCCAGCAGTTCCAGGGAGGGAAGGAACACTGAAGCTTTCTTT
CDR3: CASSSREGRNTEAFF

J: TRBJ2-7
size: -
D: TRBD1
V: TRBV5-8
DNA: TGTGCCAGCAGCTGGACAGGGTTGGCCTACGAGCAGTACTTC
CDR3: CASSWTGLAYEQYF

J: TRBJ2-3
size: -
D: -
V: TRBV19
DNA: TGTGCCAGTAGTATGGGTGGGAGGTCAGATACGCAGTATTTT
CDR3: CASSMGGRSDTQYF

J: TRBJ2-1
size: -
D: -
V: TRBV7-8
DNA: TGTGCCAGCAGCGTTGGCACTAGGAAGTTCTTC
CDR3: CASSVGTRKFF

J: TRBJ1-4
size: -
D: -
V: TRBV28
DNA: TGTGCCAGCAGTAAGGTGGAAAAACTGTTTTTT
CDR3: CASSKVEKLFF

J: TRBJ1-5
size: -
D: -
V: TRBV30
DNA: TGTGCCTGGAGTGAAAACCTGAGGCCCCAGCATTTT
CDR3: CAWSENLRPQHF

J: TRBJ2-7
size: -
D: -
V: TRBV7-8
DNA: TGTGCCAGCAGCTCCCGGCGTACAGGGCAGTCCTACGAGCAGTACTTC
CDR3: CASSSRRTGQSYEQYF

J: TRBJ2-7
size: -
D: TRBD2
V: TRBV28
DNA: TGTGCCAGCAGGACTAGCGGGAGGGCCCCCTACGAGCAGTACTTC
CDR3: CASRTSGRAPYEQYF

J: TRBJ2-7
size: once
D: TRBD2
V: TRBV10-3
DNA: TGTGCCATCAGTTCCCCAGAGACTAGCGGGGGGCGGGAGCAGTACTTC
CDR3: CAISSPETSGGREQYF

J: TRBJ2-5
size: once
D: -
V: TRBV7-2
DNA: TGTGCCAGCAGCTTAGGGAGGGAGACCCAGTACTTC
CDR3: CASSLGRETQYF

J: TRBJ1-1
size: -
D: -
V: TRBV6-5
DNA: TGTGCCAGCAGCAGCCCTGGCACCTACACTGAAGCTTTCTTT
CDR3: CASSSPGTYTEAFF

J: TRBJ2-3
size: -
D: -
V: TRBV5-1
DNA: TGCGCCAGCAGCTTGTCAGATACGCAGTATTTT
CDR3: CASSLSDTQYF

J: TRBJ1-5
size: -
D: -
V: TRBV28
DNA: TGTGCCAGCAGTTACCTAGACAGGAGAAATCAGCCCCAGCATTTT
CDR3: CASSYLDRRNQPQHF

J: TRBJ1-6
size: -
D: -
V: TRBV7-9
DNA: TGTGCCAGCAGCTTAAATTTGGGCCAGCGTGGGTCACCCCTCCACTTT
CDR3: CASSLNLGQRGSPLHF

J: TRBJ2-7
size: -
D: TRBD2
V: TRBV13
DNA: TGTGCCAGCAGCTTGGGCGGGAGGGAGCAGTACTTC
CDR3: CASSLGGREQYF

J: TRBJ2-1
size: -
D: -
V: TRBV28
DNA: TGTGCCAGCAGTACTACTGATTACAATGAGCAGTTCTTC
CDR3: CASSTTDYNEQFF

J: TRBJ2-2
size: -
D: -
V: TRBV7-9
DNA: TGTGCCAGCAGCTCAAGCCCACAGGTTAACACCGGGGAGCTGTTTTTT
CDR3: CASSSSPQVNTGELFF

J: TRBJ2-7
size: -
D: -
V: TRBV11-1
DNA: TGTGCCAGCAGCTTTAGCTACGAGCAGTACTTC
CDR3: CASSFSYEQYF

J: TRBJ1-1
size: -
D: -
V: TRBV28
DNA: TGTGCCAGCAGTTTAACCCCTCGACAGGTTGTGAACACTGAAGCTTTCTTT
CDR3: CASSLTPRQVVNTEAFF

J: TRBJ2-1
size: -
D: -
V: TRBV28
DNA: TGTGCCAGCAGTTTTCTTCCGGAGATGAATGAGCAGTTCTTC
CDR3: CASSFLPEMNEQFF

J: TRBJ2-3
size: -
D: -
V: TRBV7-9
DNA: TGTGCCAGCAGCTTGGGATTTAATACGCAGTATTTT
CDR3: CASSLGFNTQYF

J: TRBJ2-5
size: -
D: TRBD2
V: TRBV28
DNA: TGTGCCAGCAGTTTCACCCTAGCGGGAGGGCCGGGTGAGACCCAGTACTTC
CDR3: CASSFTLAGGPGETQYF

J: TRBJ2-2
size: -
D: -
V: TRBV5-1
DNA: TGCGCCAGCAGCGCTAGCGTCCCCGGGGAGCTGTTTTTT
CDR3: CASSASVPGELFF

J: TRBJ2-5
size: -
D: -
V: TRBV7-8
DNA: TGTGCCAGCAGCTTAGGTCATTGGGAGACCCAGTACTTC
CDR3: CASSLGHWETQYF

J: TRBJ2-2
size: -
D: TRBD2
V: TRBV15
DNA: TGTGCCACCAGCAGGGTTCTAGCGGGAGGGCCGACCGGGGAGCTGTTTTTT
CDR3: CATSRVLAGGPTGELFF

J: TRBJ1-4
size: -
D: TRBD1
V: TRBV18
DNA: TGTGCCAGCTCACGGGACAGTTATCTTGCAACTAATGAAAAACTGTTTTTT
CDR3: CASSRDSYLATNEKLFF

J: TRBJ2-3
size: once
D: -
V: TRBV10-3
DNA: TGTGCCACCACGCCCGGGACTTTACGCAATACGCAGTATTTT
CDR3: CATTPGTLRNTQYF

J: TRBJ2-7
size: -
D: -
V: TRBV7-3
DNA: TGTGCCAGCAGCTTATCGGTTACCGGCGAGCAGTACTTC
CDR3: CASSLSVTGEQYF

J: TRBJ2-2
size: -
D: -
V: TRBV9
DNA: TGTGCCAGCAGCGTGAGGCCTTTTGGCGGGGAGCTGTTTTTT
CDR3: CASSVRPFGGELFF

J: TRBJ2-7
size: -
D: -
V: TRBV11-2
DNA: TGTGCCAGCAGCTTTCCTAGGGGCTCCTACGAGCAGTACTTC
CDR3: CASSFPRGSYEQYF

J: TRBJ2-6
size: -
D: -
V: TRBV15
DNA: TGTGCCACCAGCTTGGGGAGCTCTGGGGCCAACGTCCTGACTTTC
CDR3: CATSLGSSGANVLTF

J: TRBJ1-2
size: -
D: -
V: TRBV6-5
DNA: TGTGCCAGCAGCTCGGCGGGGGATGGCTACACCTTC
CDR3: CASSSAGDGYTF

J: TRBJ2-3
size: -
D: -
V: TRBV5-1
DNA: TGCGCCAGCAAACAGGAAAGGGGCACAGATACGCAGTATTTT
CDR3: CASKQERGTDTQYF

J: TRBJ2-7
size: -
D: -
V: TRBV18
DNA: TGTGCCAGCTCACCGCGGGTCAGCCACGAGCAGTACTTC
CDR3: CASSPRVSHEQYF

J: TRBJ2-2
size: -
D: TRBD1
V: TRBV7-9
DNA: TGTGCCAGCAGCCCGACAGGGGTGCCCGGGGAGCTGTTTTTT
CDR3: CASSPTGVPGELFF

J: TRBJ2-5
size: -
D: TRBD2
V: TRBV5-6
DNA: TGTGCCAGCAGCCGACTAGCGGGGCAAGAGACCCAGTACTTC
CDR3: CASSRLAGQETQYF

J: TRBJ2-1
size: -
D: -
V: TRBV25-1
DNA: TGTGCCAGCAGTCCCTGGGGGGAGAGACAAAGAGAGCAGTTCTTC
CDR3: CASSPWGERQREQFF

J: TRBJ1-1
size: -
D: -
V: TRBV9
DNA: TGTGCCAGCAGCGACACTTATGGGGTCGGGAGCACTGAAGCTTTCTTT
CDR3: CASSDTYGVGSTEAFF

J: TRBJ2-3
size: once
D: -
V: TRBV19
DNA: TGTGCCAGTGTCGCCGACTTCACAGATACGCAGTATTTT
CDR3: CASVADFTDTQYF